This entry describes one TCR beta chain. Its specificity is unknown. Profiled with immunoSEQ multiplex PCR; TCRdb holds only in-frame clones, not every one. The data contain some 970 clones, about 79% of them singletons. This entry is derived from a study of chemoradiotherapy in HPV16-positive cancers. Study-level information: Candidate HPV-specific clones and shared TCR motifs came from two HPV16-positive patients.

Samples were taken several times over chemoradiotherapy. Points from the study as a whole: During treatment, candidate HPV-specific clones and E7-related motifs expanded in tumor.

The specimen was tumor tissue, collected from a patient who underwent chemoradiotherapy. This TCR was sampled from a human donor with HPV-associated anogenital cancer.

The CDR3 sequence: CASSMDRGGSPLHF. In nucleotides, the CDR3 is TGCGCCAGCAGCATGGACAGGGGGGGATCACCCCTCCACTTT. This chain uses TRBV5-1 with TRBJ1-6, with TRBD1 identical over 10 bases. From germline, CDR1 is SGHRS and CDR2 YFSETQ. The V segment lost 4 bases and the J segment 10 bases; nucleotides outside the gene matches: 5. The length of the CDR3 is 14 residues.